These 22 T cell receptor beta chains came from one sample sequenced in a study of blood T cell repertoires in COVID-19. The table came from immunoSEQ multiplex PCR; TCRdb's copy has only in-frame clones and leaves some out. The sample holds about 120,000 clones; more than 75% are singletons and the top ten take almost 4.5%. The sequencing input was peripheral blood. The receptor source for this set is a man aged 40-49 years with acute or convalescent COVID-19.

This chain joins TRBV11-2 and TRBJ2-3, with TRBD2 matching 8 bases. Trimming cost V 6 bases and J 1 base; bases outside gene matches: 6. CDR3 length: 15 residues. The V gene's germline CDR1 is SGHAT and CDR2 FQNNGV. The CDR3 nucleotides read TGTGCCAGCAGTTATAGCGGGACCCGCACAGATACGCAGTATTTT. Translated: CASSYSGTRTDTQYF.

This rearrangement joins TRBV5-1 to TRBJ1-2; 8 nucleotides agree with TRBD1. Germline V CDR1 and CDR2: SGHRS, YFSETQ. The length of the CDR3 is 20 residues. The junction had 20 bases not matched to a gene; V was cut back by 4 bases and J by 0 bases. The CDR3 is CASSVITPGLDRASNYGYTF. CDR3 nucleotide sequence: TGCGCCAGCAGCGTTATTACCCCGGGACTGGACAGGGCGTCTAACTATGGCTACACCTTC.

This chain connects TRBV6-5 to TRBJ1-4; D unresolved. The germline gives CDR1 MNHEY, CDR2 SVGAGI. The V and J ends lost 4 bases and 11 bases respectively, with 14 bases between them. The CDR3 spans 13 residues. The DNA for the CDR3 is TGTGCCAGCAGTTTAGTCGTCGGGGAGAAACTGTTTTTT. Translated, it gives CASSLVVGEKLFF.

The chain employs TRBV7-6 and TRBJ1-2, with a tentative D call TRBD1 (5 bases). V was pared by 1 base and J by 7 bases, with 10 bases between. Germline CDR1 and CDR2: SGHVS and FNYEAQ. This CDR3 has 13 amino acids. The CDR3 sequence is CASSLGAGSGYTF. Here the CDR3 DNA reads TGTGCCAGCAGCTTAGGGGCAGGGTCTGGCTACACCTTC. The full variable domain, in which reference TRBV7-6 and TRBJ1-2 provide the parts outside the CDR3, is GAGVSQSPRYKVTKRGQDVALRCDPISGHVSLYWYRQALGQGPEFLTYFNYEAQQDKSGLPNDRFSAERPEGSISTLTIQRTEQRDSAMYRCASSLGAGSGYTFGSGTRLTVV.

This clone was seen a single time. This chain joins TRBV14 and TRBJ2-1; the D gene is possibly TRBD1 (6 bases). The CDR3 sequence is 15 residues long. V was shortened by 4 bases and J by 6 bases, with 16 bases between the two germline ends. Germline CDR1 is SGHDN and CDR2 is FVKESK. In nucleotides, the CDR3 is TGTGCCAGCAGCCGGGTCGGACAGCCATCCAATGAGCAGTTCTTC. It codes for CASSRVGQPSNEQFF.

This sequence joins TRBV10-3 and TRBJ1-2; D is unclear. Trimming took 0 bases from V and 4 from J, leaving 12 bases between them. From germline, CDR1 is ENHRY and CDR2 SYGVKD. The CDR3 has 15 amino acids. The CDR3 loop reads CAISESGRESYGYTF. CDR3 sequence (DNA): TGTGCCATCAGTGAGTCTGGGAGGGAGAGCTATGGCTACACCTTC.

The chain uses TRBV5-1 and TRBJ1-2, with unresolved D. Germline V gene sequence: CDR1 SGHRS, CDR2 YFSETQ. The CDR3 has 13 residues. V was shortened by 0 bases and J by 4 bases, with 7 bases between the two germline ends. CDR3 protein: CASSLEQLYGYTF. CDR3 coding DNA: TGCGCCAGCAGCTTGGAACAGCTCTATGGCTACACCTTC.

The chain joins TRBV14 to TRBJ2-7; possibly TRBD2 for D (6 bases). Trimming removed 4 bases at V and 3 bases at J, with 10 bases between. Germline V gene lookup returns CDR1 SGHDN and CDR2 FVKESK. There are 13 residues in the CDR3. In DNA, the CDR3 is TGTGCCAGCAGCCCGGGACTCCTCTACGAGCAGTACTTC. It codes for CASSPGLLYEQYF.

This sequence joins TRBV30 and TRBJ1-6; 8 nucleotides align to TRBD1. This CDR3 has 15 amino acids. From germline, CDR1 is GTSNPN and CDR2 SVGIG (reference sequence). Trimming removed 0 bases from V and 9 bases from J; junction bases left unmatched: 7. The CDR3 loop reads CAWSVIGTGVSPLHF. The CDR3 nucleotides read TGTGCCTGGAGTGTCATCGGGACAGGTGTTTCACCCCTCCACTTT.

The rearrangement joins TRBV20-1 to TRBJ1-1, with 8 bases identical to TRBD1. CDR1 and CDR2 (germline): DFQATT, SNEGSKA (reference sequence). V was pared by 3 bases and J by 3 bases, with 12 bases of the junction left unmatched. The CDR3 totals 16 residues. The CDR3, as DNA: TGCAGTGCTAGTGGGGGACAGGTTAGGTCGGACACTGAAGCTTTCTTT. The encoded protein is CSASGGQVRSDTEAFF.

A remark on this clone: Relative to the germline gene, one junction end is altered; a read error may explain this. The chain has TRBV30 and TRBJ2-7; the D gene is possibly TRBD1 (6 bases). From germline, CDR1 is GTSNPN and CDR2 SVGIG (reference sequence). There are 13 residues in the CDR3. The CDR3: CAWSVNSRGMPHF. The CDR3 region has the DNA TGTGCCTGGAGTGTAAACTCGAGGGGGATGCCGCACTTC.

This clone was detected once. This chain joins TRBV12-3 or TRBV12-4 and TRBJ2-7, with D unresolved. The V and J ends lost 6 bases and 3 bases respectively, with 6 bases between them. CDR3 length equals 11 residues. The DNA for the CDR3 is TGTGCCAGCAGCACATACTACGAGCAGTACTTC. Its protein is CASSTYYEQYF.

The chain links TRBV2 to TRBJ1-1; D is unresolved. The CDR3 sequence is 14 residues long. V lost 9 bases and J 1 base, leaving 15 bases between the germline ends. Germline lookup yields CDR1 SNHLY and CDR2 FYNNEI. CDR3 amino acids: CASRAWTANTEAFF. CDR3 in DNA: TGTGCCAGTCGTGCCTGGACTGCGAACACTGAAGCTTTCTTT.

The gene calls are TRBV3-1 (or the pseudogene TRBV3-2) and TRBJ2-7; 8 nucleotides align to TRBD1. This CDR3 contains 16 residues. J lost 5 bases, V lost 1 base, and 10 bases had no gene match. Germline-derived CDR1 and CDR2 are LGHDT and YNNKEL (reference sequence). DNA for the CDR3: TGTGCCAGCAGCCAAGTGAGGGACAGGAACCTCAACGAGCAGTACTTC. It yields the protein CASSQVRDRNLNEQYF.

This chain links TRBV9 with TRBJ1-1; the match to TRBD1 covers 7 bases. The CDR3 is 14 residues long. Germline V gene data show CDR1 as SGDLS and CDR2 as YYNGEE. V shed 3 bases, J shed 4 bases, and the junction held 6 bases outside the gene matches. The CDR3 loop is CASSAVTGLTEAFF. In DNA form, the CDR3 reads TGTGCCAGCAGCGCCGTGACAGGGCTCACTGAAGCTTTCTTT.

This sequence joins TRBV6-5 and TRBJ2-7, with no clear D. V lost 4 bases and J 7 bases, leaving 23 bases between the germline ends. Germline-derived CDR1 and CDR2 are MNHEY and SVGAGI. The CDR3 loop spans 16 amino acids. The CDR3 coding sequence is TGTGCCAGCAGTTCCAATTCCAGGATGCCGGTCGGAGAGCAGTACTTC. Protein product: CASSSNSRMPVGEQYF.

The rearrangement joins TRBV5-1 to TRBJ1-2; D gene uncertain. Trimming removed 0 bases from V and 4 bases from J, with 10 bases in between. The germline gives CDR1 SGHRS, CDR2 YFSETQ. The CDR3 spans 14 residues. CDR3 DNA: TGCGCCAGCAGCTTGGAGAGGCAGCTCTATGGCTACACCTTC. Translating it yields CASSLERQLYGYTF.

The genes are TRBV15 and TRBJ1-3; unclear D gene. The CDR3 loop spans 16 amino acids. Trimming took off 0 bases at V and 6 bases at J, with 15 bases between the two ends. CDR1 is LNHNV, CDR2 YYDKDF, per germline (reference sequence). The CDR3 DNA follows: TGTGCCACCAGCAGAGATGGGCTTGCAAGGTCAAACACCATATATTTT. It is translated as CATSRDGLARSNTIYF.

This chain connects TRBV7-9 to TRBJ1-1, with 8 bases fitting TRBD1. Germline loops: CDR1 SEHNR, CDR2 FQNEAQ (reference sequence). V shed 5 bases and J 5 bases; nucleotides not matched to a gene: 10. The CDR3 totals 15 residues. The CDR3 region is CASSPDREVRTEAFF. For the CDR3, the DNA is TGTGCCAGCAGCCCGGACAGGGAGGTAAGGACTGAAGCTTTCTTT.

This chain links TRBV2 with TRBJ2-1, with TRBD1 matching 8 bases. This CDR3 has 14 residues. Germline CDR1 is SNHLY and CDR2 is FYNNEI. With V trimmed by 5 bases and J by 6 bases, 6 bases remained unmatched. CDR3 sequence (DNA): TGTGCCAGCAGTACCGACAGGGGAAGCAATGAGCAGTTCTTC. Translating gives CASSTDRGSNEQFF.

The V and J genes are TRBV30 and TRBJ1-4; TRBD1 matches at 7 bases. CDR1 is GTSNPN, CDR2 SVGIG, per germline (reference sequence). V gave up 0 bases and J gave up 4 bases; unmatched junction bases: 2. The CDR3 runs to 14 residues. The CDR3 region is CAWSVNRGNEKLFF. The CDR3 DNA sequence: TGTGCCTGGAGTGTAAACAGGGGTAATGAAAAACTGTTTTTT.

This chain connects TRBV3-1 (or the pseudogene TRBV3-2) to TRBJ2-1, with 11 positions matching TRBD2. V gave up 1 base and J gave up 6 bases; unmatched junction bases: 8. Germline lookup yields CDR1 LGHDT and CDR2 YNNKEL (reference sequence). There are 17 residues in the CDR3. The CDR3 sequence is CASSQVTSGSISNEQFF. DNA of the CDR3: TGTGCCAGCAGCCAAGTTACTAGCGGGAGTATTTCCAATGAGCAGTTCTTC.